Reported below is one T cell receptor beta chain. Its antigen is not known. The germline V and J ends were trimmed by 4 bases and 1 base, with 12 bases remaining between them. Germline V lookup: CDR1 SNHLY, CDR2 FYNNEI. CDR3 size: 15 residues. Study-level points and caveats: Tumor Tregs overlapped most with tumor, then blood, naive CD4+ cells.

Semi-nested PCR with Nested Universal Primer A followed constant-region reverse priming of full-length variable regions. TCRdb itself ran the 5' RACE reads through MiXCR, one entry per CDR3 protein. The data show roughly 50,000 distinct CDR3 sequences, 17% seen once. The receptor was isolated from a female donor with breast cancer. Sequencing was done on a sample of naive CD4+ T cells sorted from blood. Subset given: naive CD4+ T cells, CD4+CD45RA+CD25-. The chain combines TRBV2 with TRBJ2-3; maybe TRBD2 (6 bases). CDR3 sequence (DNA): TGTGCCAGCAGTGGGCGGGGAGACCGCACAGATACGCAGTATTTT. It codes for CASSGRGDRTDTQYF. The whole variable domain, remainder taken from reference TRBV2 and TRBJ2-3, is EPEVTQTPSHQVTQMGQEVILRCVPISNHLYFYWYRQILGQKVEFLVSFYNNEISEKSEIFDDQFSVERPDGSNFTLKIRSTKLEDSAMYFCASSGRGDRTDTQYFGPGTRLTVL.